Below, one TCR beta chain is given with its context. Its binding antigen is unknown. Base qualities were left out, and no much larger clone turns up one base away. These data come from a study of T-cell reconstitution after alpha-beta-depleted transplantation in children (dated by TCRdb to between 2015 and 2016). Study-level background: T-cell immune reconstitution after TCRalphabeta/CD19-depleted allogeneic hematopoietic cell transplantation in children was quantitatively tracked in the study by means of TCR repertoire profiling.

Trimming accounts for 5 bases at V and 2 bases at J, while the number of junction bases matched to no gene is 5. There are 15 amino acids in the CDR3, from cysteine to phenylalanine inclusive. Of the read, only the CDR3 DNA is kept; its 45 bases are in frame from base 1. From a lookup of the germline V gene, CDR1 and CDR2 are SGHVS and FNYEAQ. The sample's treatment or condition label, in plain terms: allogeneic hematopoietic cell transplantation with graft depleted of TCRalphabeta T cells and CD19 B cells. Transplant recipients were children who received TCRalphabeta/CD19-depleted allogeneic hematopoietic cell grafts. The library was made by PCR. Sequencing took place on an Illumina HiSeq 2500. Molecular barcoding was employed in the preparation of TCR libraries, with unique molecular identifiers being used to normalize TCRbeta repertoire quantification. The raw public data were reprocessed by TCRdb itself: fastp quality trimming at Q25, MiXCR clonotype calling, in-frame beta chains only. All rows with the same CDR3 protein become a single entry with the most common DNA and genes. This sample lists just over 950,000 distinct CDR3 sequences; 25% to 35% were detected once. Together, the top ten hold 25% to 35% of the sample.

General study outcomes and caveats: Over the following months the frequencies of hyperexpanded clones went down, and after one year T-cell counts and TCRbeta diversity were mostly credited to newly produced T cells. In some patients, high TCRbeta diversity at day 60 was attributed to recipient T cells and intrathymic progenitors that had survived conditioning. About two months after transplant, the apparently early recovery of alphabetaT-cell counts reportedly depended on just several hundred clones that had expanded rapidly and came from non-depleted graft cells.

This chain joins TRBV7-6 to TRBJ2-1; TRBD1 lines up with 8 middle nucleotides. This TCR derives from a boy under two years old who had a stem cell transplant for SCID, so the T cells may come from the graft donor. Sequences were derived from PBMCs, mostly from graft donor cells, sampled 360 days after TCRalphabeta/CD19-depleted stem cell transplant. The base sequence is TGTGCCAGCAGCCCATACAGGGGGACCTACAATGAGCAGTTCTTC. Its protein reads: CASSPYRGTYNEQFF.